This paragraph covers one T cell receptor (beta chain) sequence. Patients from Seattle were sampled longitudinally, starting during active infection. Authors' analysis steps: Amplification of reference gene primers provided the estimated nucleated cell counts. This table comes from immunoSEQ multiplex PCR, and its TCRdb copy is limited to in-frame clones, with some not included. The D gene and trimming were derived from the DNA, and the V and J assignments and clone size from that table. The data show about 360,000 clones, 75% to 90% seen once. This entry belongs to a study of blood T cell repertoires in COVID-19. About the study: Acute and convalescent COVID-19 specimens originated in the United States, Italy and Spain. In each case, the material was cDNA or gDNA derived from T cells, B-cell-depleted T cells, or PBMCs.

The CDR3 contains 11 residues. The germline V and J ends were trimmed by 4 bases and 5 bases, with 5 bases remaining between them. The V gene's germline CDR1 is SEHNR and CDR2 FQNEAQ (reference sequence). The receptor was isolated from a woman aged 55-70 years with COVID-19, enrolled during active disease. Sequenced: peripheral blood. The chain carries TRBV7-9 and TRBJ2-5; D uncertain. The CDR3 here is CASSSLETQYF. In DNA form, the CDR3 reads TGTGCCAGCAGCTCCCTGGAGACCCAGTACTTC.